What follows are 12 T cell receptor beta chains derived from one specimen sequenced in a study of T-cell memory formation after mild COVID-19. A single record per CDR3 protein comes from TCRdb applying MiXCR to the 5' RACE reads. Here the sample spans approximately 260,000 distinct CDR3 sequences, 15% to 20% being singletons. Sequencing was done on a sample of PBMCs or a T cell subset sorted from them (not recorded which). Receptors originate from a man between 18 and 29 years old who had mild COVID-19 (a few samples of this study predate the infection). Cell type and time point are not known.

The V call is TRBV4-2, the J call TRBJ2-3, with D unclear. The germline CDR1 and CDR2 sequences are LGHNA and YNFKEQ. With 1 base removed from V and 4 bases from J, the gap between germline ends came to 12 bases. The CDR3 consists of 15 residues. The DNA of the CDR3 is TGTGCCAGCAGCCAAGGAGGTAGCCGGGCAGATACGCAGTATTTT. Its protein product is CASSQGGSRADTQYF.

This clonotype was detected a few times. This chain connects TRBV13 to TRBJ2-1; D remains ambiguous. Germline V gives CDR1 PRHDT, CDR2 FYEKMQ (reference sequence). Trimming pared 5 bases from V and 6 bases from J, leaving 14 bases between. The CDR3 runs 14 residues. This CDR3 reads CASSRMGSRNEQFF. DNA for the CDR3: TGTGCCAGCAGCCGGATGGGGTCCCGCAATGAGCAGTTCTTC. The full variable domain, completed using reference TRBV13 and TRBJ2-1, is AAGVIQSPRHLIKEKRETATLKCYPIPRHDTVYWYQQGPGQDPQFLISFYEKMQSDKGSIPDRFSAQQFSDYHSELNMSSLELGDSALYFCASSRMGSRNEQFFGPGTRLTVL.

V usage is TRBV7-3 and J usage is TRBJ2-1; a possible D gene is TRBD2 (5 bases). CDR3 length: 12 residues. Looked up from germline, CDR1 is SGHTA and CDR2 is FQGTGA. Trimming removed 5 bases from V and 10 bases from J, with 12 bases in between. DNA of the CDR3: TGTGCCAGCAGCCCTTACCCGGGAGAGCAGTTCTTC. This encodes CASSPYPGEQFF.

The V call is TRBV20-1, the J call TRBJ2-7; TRBD1 agrees at 10 bases. The CDR3 sequence is 14 residues long. J was trimmed by 5 bases and V by 3 bases; bases with no gene match: 7. CDR1 and CDR2 (germline): DFQATT, SNEGSKA (reference sequence). The CDR3 sequence: CSASRQGASNEQYF. The CDR3 DNA follows: TGCAGTGCTAGCCGACAGGGGGCTTCGAACGAGCAGTACTTC.

The gene calls are TRBV10-3 and TRBJ2-2; tentatively, D is TRBD1 or TRBD2 (7 bases each). There are 13 residues in the CDR3. CDR1 ENHRY and CDR2 SYGVKD come from the germline V gene. Deletions cut 10 bases from V and 6 bases from J, with 15 bases between. For the CDR3, the DNA is TGTGCCAGCAGGGGGGGCGAGGCCGGGGAGCTGTTTTTT. Translation: CASRGGEAGELFF.

This clonotype was recorded a few times. This rearrangement joins TRBV7-9 to TRBJ2-3, with D perhaps assigned TRBD1 or TRBD2 (5 bases each). Trimming left V 5 bases short and J 0 bases short, with 15 bases between. CDR1 is SEHNR, CDR2 FQNEAQ, per germline (reference sequence). This CDR3 is 16 amino acids long. CDR3 sequence reads: CASSRIGDPSTDTQYF. CDR3 coding DNA: TGTGCCAGCAGCCGGATTGGGGACCCTAGCACAGATACGCAGTATTTT. Supplemented by reference TRBV7-9 and TRBJ2-3, the full variable domain reads DTGVSQNPRHKITKRGQNVTFRCDPISEHNRLYWYRQTLGQGPEFLTYFQNEAQLEKSRLLSDRFSAERPKGSFSTLEIQRTEQGDSAMYLCASSRIGDPSTDTQYFGPGTRLTVL.

The chain carries TRBV6-6 and TRBJ2-5; 9 positions match TRBD2. The germline CDR1 and CDR2 sequences are MNHNY and SVGAGI (reference sequence). The CDR3 is 15 amino acids. V shed 5 bases, J shed 2 bases, and the junction held 6 bases outside the gene matches. CDR3: CASSDQTSGQETQYF. In nucleotides, the CDR3 is TGTGCCAGCAGTGACCAGACTAGCGGTCAAGAGACCCAGTACTTC.

This clonotype has a count of ten or more. This chain connects TRBV7-2 to TRBJ2-2; 8 positions match TRBD1. V was clipped by 6 bases and J by 1 base; unmatched bases: 4. This CDR3 contains 15 residues. Germline V CDR1 and CDR2: SGHTA, FQGNSA. The CDR3 reads CASRTGTGNTGELFF. In DNA, the CDR3 is TGTGCCAGCAGGACCGGGACAGGGAACACCGGGGAGCTGTTTTTT.

The V call is TRBV19, the J call TRBJ2-7; D possibly uses TRBD1 or TRBD2 (5 bases each). This CDR3 comprises 13 residues. V was trimmed by 8 bases and J by 7 bases, leaving 18 bases between them. Germline V gene data show CDR1 as LNHDA and CDR2 as SQIVND (reference sequence). This CDR3 is CASSGTFFQEQYF. DNA for the CDR3: TGTGCCAGTTCCGGGACCTTTTTTCAGGAGCAGTACTTC.

V is TRBV7-9 and J is TRBJ1-2; D unresolved. Deletions cut 4 bases from V and 9 bases from J, with 15 bases between. This CDR3 has 13 residues. Germline CDR1 and CDR2: SEHNR and FQNEAQ (reference sequence). DNA for the CDR3: TGTGCCAGCAGCTACCCCGGGAGCGGTCGCTACACCTTC. It is translated as CASSYPGSGRYTF.

J is TRBJ1-1 and V is TRBV7-2; D gene uncertain. This CDR3 contains 15 residues. Germline assignment: CDR1 SGHTA and CDR2 FQGNSA. The ends were cut back, 3 bases at V and 0 bases at J, with 11 bases in the middle. The CDR3 DNA sequence: TGTGCCAGCAGCTTTGGGGTGGGGTTGAACACTGAAGCTTTCTTT. It is translated as CASSFGVGLNTEAFF. Based on the CDR3 plus reference TRBV7-2 and TRBJ1-1, the full variable domain is GAGVSQSPSNKVTEKGKDVELRCDPISGHTALYWYRQSLGQGLEFLIYFQGNSAPDKSGLPSDRFSAERTGGSVSTLTIQRTQQEDSAVYLCASSFGVGLNTEAFFGQGTRLTVV.

The rearrangement joins TRBV28 to TRBJ1-4; 9 bases agree with TRBD1. This CDR3 is built from 15 residues. J gave up 6 bases and V 6 bases, and 8 bases lay outside the gene matches. Germline V gene data show CDR1 as MDHEN and CDR2 as SYDVKM. The CDR3 nucleotides read TGTGCCAGCAGCCCGGTGGGGACAGGGTATGAAAAACTGTTTTTT. Its translation is CASSPVGTGYEKLFF.